The following is a TCR beta chain sequence with its context. The data originate from a study of blood T cell repertoires in COVID-19. CDR1 and CDR2 from the germline V gene are MDHEN and SYDVKM. The CDR3 runs to 15 residues. Trimming shortened V by 6 bases and J by 0 bases, and 12 bases separated the two germline ends. Clones were sequenced by immunoSEQ multiplex PCR, and TCRdb holds only the in-frame ones, with some missing. The sample records about 14,000 clones, approximately 86% being singletons. The chain employs TRBV28 and TRBJ1-3; D might be TRBD1 (5 bases). The sample comprised peripheral blood. The TCR sequence derives from a human donor in a cohort sampled during active COVID-19. The CDR3 region is CASSPQGSSGNTIYF. Written as DNA, the CDR3 is TGTGCCAGCAGCCCTCAGGGAAGCTCTGGAAACACCATATATTTT.